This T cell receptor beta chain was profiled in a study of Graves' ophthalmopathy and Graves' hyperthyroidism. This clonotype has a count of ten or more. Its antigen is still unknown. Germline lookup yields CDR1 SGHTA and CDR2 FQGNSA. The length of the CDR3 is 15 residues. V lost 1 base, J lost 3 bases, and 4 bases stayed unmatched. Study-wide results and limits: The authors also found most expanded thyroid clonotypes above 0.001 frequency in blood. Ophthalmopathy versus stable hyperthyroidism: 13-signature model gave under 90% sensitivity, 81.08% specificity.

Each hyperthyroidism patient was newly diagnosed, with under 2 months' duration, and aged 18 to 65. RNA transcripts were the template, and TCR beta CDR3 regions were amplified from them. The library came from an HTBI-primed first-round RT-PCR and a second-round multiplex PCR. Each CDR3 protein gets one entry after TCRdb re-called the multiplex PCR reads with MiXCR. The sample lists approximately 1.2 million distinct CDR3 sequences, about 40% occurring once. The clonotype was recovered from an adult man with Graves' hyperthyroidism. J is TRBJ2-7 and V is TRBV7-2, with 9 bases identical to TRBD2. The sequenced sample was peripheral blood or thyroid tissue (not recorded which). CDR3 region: CASSLEASGDYEQYF. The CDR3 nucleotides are TGTGCCAGCAGCTTAGAGGCTAGCGGGGACTACGAGCAGTACTTC.